This TCR beta chain emerged from a study of T cell repertoires in cytomegalovirus infection. Study information: Based on public TCR beta signatures, there were indications of CMV infection and of a matching HLA type.

This CDR3 is 16 amino acids long. V was clipped by 3 bases and J by 7 bases; unmatched bases: 10. Germline-derived CDR1 and CDR2 are SEHNR and FQNEAQ (reference sequence). Overall study results and limits: Summed public TCR beta family frequency identified CMV carriers bearing the relevant HLA. Dominating the ex vivo response were TCR beta clonotypes that were CMV-specific and HLA-C-restricted.

Regarding this clonotype: Its antigen remains unknown.

TCRdb reprocessed the reads with MiXCR, giving one entry per CDR3 protein. The sample contains 54,000 or so distinct CDR3 sequences, about 33% of which appear only once. This clonotype was sampled from a human donor in good health (CMV status not recorded). Some clones in this sample may be carry-over from other donors' samples. The rearrangement joins TRBV7-9 to TRBJ1-4, with TRBD1 matching 8 bases. Sequenced material: PBMCs, sequenced either directly or after in vitro stimulation (not recorded which). The CDR3 here is CASSFDLTGAIEKLFF. The CDR3 DNA reads as TGTGCCAGCAGCTTCGACTTGACAGGGGCTATTGAAAAACTGTTTTTT.